This is a list of T cell receptor beta chains from one sample in a study of GPR56 and killer-like receptors on CD4 memory cells. With the reads reprocessed, TCRdb shows one record per CDR3 protein and no DNA. The table counts approximately 3,000 distinct CDR3 sequences; roughly 3.2% lies in the top ten. The sample was memory CD4+ T cells from blood. These receptor sequences come from a human donor in good health. Both conserved end residues are part of each CDR3. Where a row states a size, it is once, few, many or the class of an expanded clone; other rows omit it.

J: TRBJ2-1; size: medium-sized; V: TRBV12-3/TRBV12-4; CDR3: CASSPRLGSAHNEQFF
J: TRBJ1-1; size: .; V: TRBV20-1; CDR3: CSAPQQGNMNTEAFF
J: TRBJ1-6; size: medium-sized; V: TRBV7-2; CDR3: CASANDNNSPLHF
J: TRBJ1-5; size: .; V: TRBV6-5; CDR3: CASRLERNTGPQHF
J: TRBJ2-3; size: .; V: TRBV20-1; CDR3: CSALAGGRTDTQYF
J: TRBJ1-2; size: .; V: TRBV27; CDR3: CASSPRQGASNYGYTF
J: TRBJ2-3; size: .; V: TRBV11-2; CDR3: CASSSPSGGRYETDTQYF
J: TRBJ2-1; size: medium-sized; V: TRBV6-1; CDR3: CASSERREGYNEQFF
J: TRBJ2-1; size: .; V: TRBV5-5; CDR3: CASSTGRAYNEQFF
J: TRBJ1-5; size: .; V: TRBV7-9; CDR3: CASSHPGQNQPQHF
J: TRBJ2-7; size: .; V: TRBV20-1; CDR3: CSAATTGMSYEQYF
J: TRBJ2-1; size: medium-sized; V: TRBV5-4; CDR3: CASRQTGIPDNEQFF
J: TRBJ1-2; size: .; V: TRBV6-2/TRBV6-3; CDR3: CASSYSGTGGNYGYTF
J: TRBJ1-2; size: large; V: TRBV6-2/TRBV6-3; CDR3: CASSDTGERGYTF
J: TRBJ1-1; size: .; V: TRBV12-3/TRBV12-4; CDR3: CASSLMIGTEAFF
J: TRBJ2-7; size: .; V: TRBV11-3; CDR3: CASSLGGGQDYEQYF
J: TRBJ1-4; size: medium-sized; V: TRBV6-6; CDR3: CASSYTPPGEGEKLFF
J: TRBJ1-5; size: .; V: TRBV12-5; CDR3: CASGRETGGGGQPQHF
J: TRBJ2-5; size: .; V: TRBV20-1; CDR3: CSARERDPRTQYF
J: TRBJ2-3; size: .; V: TRBV7-2; CDR3: CASHLYNSGLDTQYF
J: TRBJ2-1; size: medium-sized; V: TRBV27; CDR3: CASSLSLGGAGRDNEQFF
J: TRBJ1-5; size: medium-sized; V: TRBV6-1; CDR3: CASTPLGGTLNQPQHF
J: TRBJ1-5; size: .; V: TRBV12-3/TRBV12-4; CDR3: CASSFAGDSNQPQHF
J: TRBJ1-4; size: medium-sized; V: TRBV6-2/TRBV6-3; CDR3: CASSTLRSTNEKLFF
J: TRBJ2-3; size: .; V: TRBV14; CDR3: CASSPRGGLRDTQYF
J: TRBJ1-1; size: large; V: TRBV6-1; CDR3: CASSVGRGNTEAFF
J: TRBJ1-1; size: .; V: TRBV30; CDR3: CASSLDRGSRDTEAFF
J: TRBJ2-3; size: .; V: TRBV6-1; CDR3: CASSEGLAGVSTQYF
J: TRBJ1-1; size: medium-sized; V: TRBV30; CDR3: CAWSVQNGWGAFF
J: TRBJ2-3; size: .; V: TRBV10-1; CDR3: CASEKAGTGAINTQYF
J: TRBJ2-5; size: .; V: TRBV18; CDR3: CASSRRPGQVMETQYF
J: TRBJ1-2; size: .; V: TRBV20-1; CDR3: CSAWGQGMDYGYTF
J: TRBJ1-1; size: medium-sized; V: TRBV28; CDR3: CASTEGPEAFF
J: TRBJ2-1; size: large; V: TRBV6-2/TRBV6-3; CDR3: CASSDNFEQFF
J: TRBJ1-2; size: large; V: TRBV6-1; CDR3: CASIRVWANYGYTF
J: TRBJ1-6; size: medium-sized; V: TRBV6-2/TRBV6-3; CDR3: CASRWTVDNSPLHF
J: TRBJ1-4; size: .; V: TRBV20-1; CDR3: CSARAGGDGEKLFF
J: TRBJ1-5; size: large; V: TRBV19; CDR3: CASTEGALSNQPQHF
J: TRBJ2-7; size: .; V: TRBV15; CDR3: CATSRDLAVQYF
J: TRBJ2-3; size: medium-sized; V: TRBV19; CDR3: CASSIPPGRDTQYF
J: TRBJ1-2; size: medium-sized; V: TRBV11-2; CDR3: CASSYMMTGKGYGYTF
J: TRBJ1-4; size: medium-sized; V: TRBV18; CDR3: CASSPYRDGPEKLFF
J: TRBJ1-1; size: .; V: TRBV6-5; CDR3: CASSYCRESEAFF
J: TRBJ1-1; size: .; V: TRBV20-1; CDR3: CSATVRGHGFTEAFF
J: TRBJ2-3; size: medium-sized; V: TRBV5-4; CDR3: CASSGALAIDTQYF
J: TRBJ1-1; size: .; V: TRBV12-3/TRBV12-4; CDR3: CASSLGRRGDMNTEAFF
J: TRBJ1-5; size: .; V: TRBV12-3/TRBV12-4; CDR3: CASTPGRQLPQHF
J: TRBJ2-5; size: medium-sized; V: TRBV6-6; CDR3: CASSAGGRLQETQYF
J: TRBJ2-7; size: medium-sized; V: TRBV6-5; CDR3: CASSSRTGAGYEQYF
J: TRBJ2-5; size: medium-sized; V: TRBV7-2; CDR3: CASSWAPQETQYF
J: TRBJ1-1; size: medium-sized; V: TRBV7-2; CDR3: CASTVRGNTEAFF
J: TRBJ1-4; size: medium-sized; V: TRBV6-2/TRBV6-3; CDR3: CASRAGDAKLFF
J: TRBJ1-2; size: large; V: TRBV7-2; CDR3: CASSPSRGRDGYGYTF
J: TRBJ2-5; size: medium-sized; V: TRBV6-1; CDR3: CASSESLAKETQYF
J: TRBJ2-1; size: .; V: TRBV5-6; CDR3: CASRGEGEQFF
J: TRBJ1-2; size: large; V: TRBV6-1; CDR3: CASSGRGTFYGYTF
J: TRBJ2-2; size: medium-sized; V: TRBV5-4; CDR3: CASRTGQGPNTGELFF